This T cell receptor (beta chain) was profiled in a study of T cells after yellow fever vaccination (dated by TCRdb to the late 2010s). Notes on the research overall: The SMART-Seq v4 Ultra Low Input RNA kit was used to prepare libraries from fractions with low cell numbers. To follow T-cell clones before and after both primary and booster YFV17D yellow fever vaccination, bulk TCR alpha and beta repertoires underwent longitudinal sequencing. Two healthy male donors, one aged 18 to 30 and one aged 30 to 40 years, made up the cohort. Blood samples were taken at several timepoints before and after primary and secondary immunization, and bulk PBMC replicates and cell subsets were isolated. The paper's findings and limits, for the study overall: After the booster, most clones that had expanded after primary vaccination were detected again (around 97% of CD4 and more than 85% of CD8), suggesting broad maintenance of memory. The secondary T-cell response was found to be weaker but faster than the primary response, with a peak reached on day 5 rather than on day 15. FACS-sorted repertoires could contain abundant contaminating clonotypes from the bulk population, so computational filtering was required. A small fraction of clonotypes appeared in both the CD4 and CD8 compartments, likely as a result of convergent recombination. Because the study included only a couple of donors, the extent to which the findings can be generalized is limited.

TCR cDNA was synthesized by 5'RACE template switching, which introduced a universal primer site and unique molecular identifiers. cDNA synthesis was primed from both the TCR alpha and TCR beta constant segments. Libraries were amplified in two PCR steps, with sample barcodes and sequencing adapters added in the second step. Libraries were sequenced on Illumina HiSeq 2500 (2x100 bp) or NovaSeq (2x150 bp). The published analysis was carried out like this. MIGEC handled demultiplexing of reads and collapsing into UMI consensus sequences, while MiXCR performed V(D)J alignment. Using edgeR on replicate PBMC samples, clonotypes were called vaccine-responding if FDR was below 0.01 and the log2 fold change was above 5 up to day 15. CD4 or CD8 identity was assigned to each bulk clonotype according to whether the clonotype was present at higher abundance in the sequenced CD4 repertoire or the sequenced CD8 repertoire. TCRdb trimmed the raw reads at Q25, called clones with MiXCR and kept productive beta chains. Rows with one shared CDR3 protein collapse into an entry with the most common genes and DNA. V and J calls and clone size were set by TCRdb, not the authors. This sample has roughly 520,000 distinct CDR3 sequences in its table, and about a fifth of those were observed once. The ten largest clones represent about 16% of the sample.

The meaning of the sample's treatment or condition label: live attenuated yellow fever vaccine strain. At each blood-draw timepoint, two biological replicates of bulk PBMCs were collected. PBMCs were isolated from peripheral blood using a standard Ficoll-Paque protocol. RNA was extracted with TriZol from bulk PBMCs, CD4 and CD8 fractions, and dextramer-positive and dextramer-negative fractions. In its sample, this clonotype was seen many times. Its antigen target is currently unknown. One base away there is no much larger clone; base qualities are not given. Sequences SGHRS (CDR1) and YFSETQ (CDR2) are obtained from the germline V gene. The CDR3 runs 15 amino acids, cysteine and phenylalanine included. The retained sequence is limited to the CDR3, 45 bases, with the frame set at the first base. V was cut back by 0 bases and J by 0 bases, leaving a gap of 9 bases between them.

The specimen was PBMCs, collected roughly 23 days after the first yellow fever vaccination. The receptor's source is a man younger than 35 who received the YFV17D yellow fever vaccine. This receptor chain uses TRBV5-1 and TRBJ1-1; confidence is insufficient to name the D gene. The DNA sequence is given as TGCGCCAGCAGCTTGGGACCGGTTGTGAACACTGAAGCTTTCTTT. Its coded protein is CASSLGPVVNTEAFF. Here the CDR3 is joined to the reference TRBV5-1 and TRBJ1-1 genes, and the full variable domain is: KAGVTQTPRYLIKTRGQQVTLSCSPISGHRSVSWYQQTPGQGLQFLFEYFSETQRNKGNFPGRFSGRQFSNSRSEMNVSTLELGDSALYLCASSLGPVVNTEAFFGQGTRLTVV.